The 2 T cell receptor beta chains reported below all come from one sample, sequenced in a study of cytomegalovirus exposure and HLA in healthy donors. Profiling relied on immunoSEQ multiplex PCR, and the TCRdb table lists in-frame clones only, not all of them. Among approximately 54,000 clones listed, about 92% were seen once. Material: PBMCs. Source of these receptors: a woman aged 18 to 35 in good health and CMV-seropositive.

The CDR3 reads CASREGRVGELFF. CDR3 DNA sequence: TGTGCCAGTAGAGAGGGAAGGGTCGGGGAGCTGTTTTTT. The gene calls are TRBV19 and TRBJ2-2, with D possibly matching TRBD2 (5 bases). Germline V gives CDR1 LNHDA, CDR2 SQIVND (reference sequence). Trimming took 6 bases from V and 7 from J, leaving 12 bases between them. The CDR3 runs to 13 residues.

CDR3 sequence (DNA): TGTGCCAGCAGCTTAGGGGGACTAGCCGAAGAGACCCAGTACTTC. It codes for CASSLGGLAEETQYF. This rearrangement joins TRBV7-9 to TRBJ2-5; 9 bases map to TRBD2. J was trimmed by 3 bases and V by 1 base; bases with no gene match: 3. The CDR3 extends over 15 amino acids. CDR1 and CDR2 from the germline V gene are SEHNR and FQNEAQ (reference sequence). The full variable domain, with the rest looked up from reference TRBV7-9 and TRBJ2-5, is DTGVSQNPRHKITKRGQNVTFRCDPISEHNRLYWYRQTLGQGPEFLTYFQNEAQLEKSRLLSDRFSAERPKGSFSTLEIQRTEQGDSAMYLCASSLGGLAEETQYFGPGTRLLVL.